Below, one TCR beta chain is given with its context. Its target is not known. No DNA is shown, since the ends of the CDR3 on it are uncertain; the CDR3 is the one TCRdb lists. The data belong to a study of Graves' ophthalmopathy and Graves' hyperthyroidism. Broader study findings: Blood contained most expanded thyroid clonotypes exceeding 0.001 frequency.

Germline V lookup: CDR1 SEHNR, CDR2 FQNEAQ (reference sequence). The CDR3 is 21 residues long, ends included. TCR beta CDR3 amplification used RNA transcripts. Following a first-round RT-PCR that used HTBI primers, a second-round multiplex PCR was carried out. In TCRdb, the multiplex PCR reads were re-called with MiXCR into one record per CDR3 protein. The sample contains roughly 50,000 distinct CDR3 sequences, roughly 46% of which appear only once. The sample consisted of peripheral blood. The genes are TRBV7-9 and TRBJ2-3; the D call in the table, TRBD1, was not verified against the DNA. The receptor comes from an adult woman with Graves' ophthalmopathy. The CDR3 loop reads CASSFYICSARDSASTDTQYF.